This note documents a single T cell receptor (beta chain) sequence. It lacks a known antigen. No much larger clone exists at a distance of one base, and base qualities are not known. V is shortened by 5 bases, J by 0 bases, and the region joining them spans 20 bases. CDR1 is given as SGHTA and CDR2 as FQGNSA, both from the germline V gene. Taken from cysteine to phenylalanine, the CDR3 has 18 residues. Just CDR3 DNA is preserved here, 54 bases in frame from base 1. The entry originates in a study of blood T cell repertoires in COVID-19 (TCRdb year 2020). Background on the whole study: Samples from collaborators originated in the United States, Italy and Spain and spanned both the acute and convalescent phases of COVID-19. The material from the prospective study consisted of cDNA or gDNA derived from T cells, B-cell-depleted T cells, or PBMCs. Deeply sampled blood TCRbeta repertoires from subjects exposed to, actively infected with, or recovered from COVID-19 were included in the dataset. The repertoires were released in a freely available public database meant as a resource for research on the immune response to SARS-CoV-2. The samples were drawn from the first 160 participants of the ongoing ImmuneRACE study and from 950 to 1,500 subjects provided by 6 global collaborators. Nearly every sample came with metadata listing a de-identified subject ID, COVID-19 status, age in years and sex. Where available, HLA class I and class II types were obtained from metadata supplied by the sample provider rather than from assay-based typing.

Collaborating institutions collected whole blood in K2EDTA tubes following their own protocols. For TCRbeta analysis, collaborators shipped samples as frozen whole blood, isolated PBMCs, or DNA extracted from either of those sample types. The study at large found these results: How much clinical and demographic metadata was included differed by source and by participant, and the metadata was provided uncurated.

TCRbeta CDR3 regions were amplified from genomic DNA using the immunoSEQ Assay, a bias-controlled multiplex PCR. The study's processing was this. The number of nucleated cells in each sample was estimated by amplification of reference gene primers within the assay. Sequence reads were collapsed and filtered to measure the absolute abundance of every unique TCRbeta CDR3 rearrangement. For each sample, productive Simpson clonality was calculated as the square root of Simpson's diversity index across productive rearrangements. This is the immuneACCESS table as TCRdb keeps it, with only in-frame sequences that have V and J called. A part of the clones is gone; compared with another copy, unresolved V genes explain less than half, and the rest is unexplained. The DNA gave D and trimming, while V, J and clone size come from that table. The sample includes 85,000 to 130,000 clones, with 70% to 85% observed a single time. The ten largest clones add up to roughly 3.4% of the sample.

The TCR was taken from a woman of 80 years or more with active or convalescent COVID-19. The rearrangement combines TRBV7-2 with TRBJ2-1; a weak D assignment points to TRBD2 (5 bases agree). Sequencing was done on a sample of peripheral blood. The DNA is as follows: TGTGCCAGCAGCCAACCAAGTAGGACTTCATTCTCCTACAATGAGCAGTTCTTC. Its protein is CASSQPSRTSFSYNEQFF.